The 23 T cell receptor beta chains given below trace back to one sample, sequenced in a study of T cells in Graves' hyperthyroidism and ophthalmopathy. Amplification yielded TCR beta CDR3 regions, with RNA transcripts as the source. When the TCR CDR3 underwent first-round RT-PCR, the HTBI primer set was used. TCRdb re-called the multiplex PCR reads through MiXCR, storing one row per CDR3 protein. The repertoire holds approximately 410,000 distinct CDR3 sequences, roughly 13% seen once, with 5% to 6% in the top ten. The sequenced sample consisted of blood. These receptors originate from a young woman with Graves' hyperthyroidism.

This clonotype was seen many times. The CDR3 reads CASTHPDTNTQYF. The CDR3 nucleotides read TGTGCCAGCACTCACCCGGACACTAATACGCAGTATTTT. The V gene is TRBV27, the J gene TRBJ2-3, with a weak D call TRBD1 (5 bases). Per the germline V gene, CDR1 is MNHEY and CDR2 is SMNVEV (reference sequence). Trimming left V 7 bases short and J 7 bases short, with 15 bases between. This CDR3 is 13 amino acids long.

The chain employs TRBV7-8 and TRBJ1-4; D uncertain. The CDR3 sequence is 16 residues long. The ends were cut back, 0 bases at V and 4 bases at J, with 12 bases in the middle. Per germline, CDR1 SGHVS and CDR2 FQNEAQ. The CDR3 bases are TGTGCCAGCAGCTTAGCCTTTACCCTTAGTAATGAAAAACTGTTTTTT. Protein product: CASSLAFTLSNEKLFF.

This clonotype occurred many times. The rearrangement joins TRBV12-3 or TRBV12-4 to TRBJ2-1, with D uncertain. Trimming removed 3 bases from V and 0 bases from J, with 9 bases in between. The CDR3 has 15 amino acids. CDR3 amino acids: CASSFWLTSYNEQFF. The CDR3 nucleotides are TGTGCCAGCAGTTTTTGGCTCACCTCCTACAATGAGCAGTTCTTC.

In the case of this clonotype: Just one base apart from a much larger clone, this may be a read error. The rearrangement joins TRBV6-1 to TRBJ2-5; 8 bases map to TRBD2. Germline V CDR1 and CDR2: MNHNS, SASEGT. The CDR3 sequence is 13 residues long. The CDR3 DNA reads TGTGCGTCGGGGGGGGCGGCCCAAGAGACCCAGTACTTC. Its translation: CASGGAAQETQYF.

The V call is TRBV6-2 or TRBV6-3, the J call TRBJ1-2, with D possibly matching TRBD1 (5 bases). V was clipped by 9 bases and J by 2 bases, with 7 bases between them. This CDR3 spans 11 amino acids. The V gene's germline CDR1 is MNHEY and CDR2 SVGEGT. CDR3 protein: CASYRNYGYTF. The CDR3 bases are TGTGCCAGTTACAGGAACTATGGCTACACCTTC.

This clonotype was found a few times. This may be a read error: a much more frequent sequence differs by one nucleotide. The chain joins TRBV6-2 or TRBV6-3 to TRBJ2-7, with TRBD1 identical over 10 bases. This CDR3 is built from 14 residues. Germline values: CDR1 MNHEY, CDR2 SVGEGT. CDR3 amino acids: CASSYGTGAYKQYF. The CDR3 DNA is TGTGCCAGCAGTTACGGGACAGGGGCCTACAAGCAGTACTTC.

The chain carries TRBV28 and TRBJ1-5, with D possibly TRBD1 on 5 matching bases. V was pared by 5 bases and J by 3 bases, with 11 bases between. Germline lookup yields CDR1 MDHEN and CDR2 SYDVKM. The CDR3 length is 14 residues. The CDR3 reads CASSMGVPNQPQHF. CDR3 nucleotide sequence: TGTGCCAGCAGTATGGGGGTTCCCAATCAGCCCCAGCATTTT.

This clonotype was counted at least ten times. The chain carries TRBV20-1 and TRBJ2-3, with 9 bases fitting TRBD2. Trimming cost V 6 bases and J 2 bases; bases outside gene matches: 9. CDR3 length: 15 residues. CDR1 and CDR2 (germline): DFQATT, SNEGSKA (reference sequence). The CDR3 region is CSASQREDLTDTQYF. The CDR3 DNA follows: TGCAGTGCGAGCCAGCGGGAGGACCTCACAGATACGCAGTATTTT.

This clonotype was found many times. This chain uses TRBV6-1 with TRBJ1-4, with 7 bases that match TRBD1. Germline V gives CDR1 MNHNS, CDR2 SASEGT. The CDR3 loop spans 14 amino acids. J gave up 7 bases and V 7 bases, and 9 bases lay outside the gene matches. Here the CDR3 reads CASNRDRVAEKLFF. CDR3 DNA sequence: TGTGCCAGCAACCGTGACAGGGTTGCTGAAAAACTGTTTTTT.

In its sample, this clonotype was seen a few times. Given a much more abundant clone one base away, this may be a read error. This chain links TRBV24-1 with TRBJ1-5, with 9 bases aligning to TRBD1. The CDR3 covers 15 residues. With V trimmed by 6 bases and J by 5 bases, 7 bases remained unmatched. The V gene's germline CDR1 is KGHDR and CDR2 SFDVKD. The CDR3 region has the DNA TGTGCCACCAGTCCGCGGGACAGGGAGGATCAGCCCCAGCATTTT. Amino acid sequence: CATSPRDREDQPQHF.

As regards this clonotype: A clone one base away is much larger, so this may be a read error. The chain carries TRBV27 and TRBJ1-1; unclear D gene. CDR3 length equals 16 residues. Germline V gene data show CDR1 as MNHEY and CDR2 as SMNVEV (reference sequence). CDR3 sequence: CASSLIRVRSNTKAFF. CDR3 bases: TGTGCCAGCAGTTTAATTAGGGTACGGTCGAACACTAAAGCTTTCTTT.

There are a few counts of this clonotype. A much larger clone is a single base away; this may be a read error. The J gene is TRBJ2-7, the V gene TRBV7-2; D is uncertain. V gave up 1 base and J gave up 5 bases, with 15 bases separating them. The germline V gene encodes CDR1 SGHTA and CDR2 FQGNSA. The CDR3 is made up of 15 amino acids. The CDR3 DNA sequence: TGTGCCAGCAGCTTAGGTTGGCTTAGTCTCGACGAGCAGTACTTC. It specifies CASSLGWLSLDEQYF.

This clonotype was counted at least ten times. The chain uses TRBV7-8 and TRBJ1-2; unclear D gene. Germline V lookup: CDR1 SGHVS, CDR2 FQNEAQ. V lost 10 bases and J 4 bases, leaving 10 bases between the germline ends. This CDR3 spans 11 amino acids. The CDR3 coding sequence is TGTGCCATTATAAGGACCTATGGCTACACCTTC. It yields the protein CAIIRTYGYTF.

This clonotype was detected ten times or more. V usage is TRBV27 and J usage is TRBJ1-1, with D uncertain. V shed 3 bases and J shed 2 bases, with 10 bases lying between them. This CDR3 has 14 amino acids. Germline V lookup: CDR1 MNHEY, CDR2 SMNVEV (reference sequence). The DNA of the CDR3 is TGTGCCAGCAGTTTCAGGTCGTATAACACTGAAGCTTTCTTT. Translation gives CASSFRSYNTEAFF.

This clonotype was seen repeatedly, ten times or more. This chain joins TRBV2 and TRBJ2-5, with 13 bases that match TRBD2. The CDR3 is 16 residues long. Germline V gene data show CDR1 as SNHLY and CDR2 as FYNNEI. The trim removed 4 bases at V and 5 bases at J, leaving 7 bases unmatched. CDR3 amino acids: CASSVGTSGILETQYF. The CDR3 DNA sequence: TGTGCCAGCAGTGTGGGGACTAGCGGGATCCTGGAGACCCAGTACTTC.

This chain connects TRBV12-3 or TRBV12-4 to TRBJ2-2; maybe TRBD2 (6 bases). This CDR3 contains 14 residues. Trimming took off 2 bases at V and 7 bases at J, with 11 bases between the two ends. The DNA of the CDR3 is TGTGCCAGCAGTTTATCGGGGGTGTTCGGGGAGCTGTTTTTT. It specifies CASSLSGVFGELFF.

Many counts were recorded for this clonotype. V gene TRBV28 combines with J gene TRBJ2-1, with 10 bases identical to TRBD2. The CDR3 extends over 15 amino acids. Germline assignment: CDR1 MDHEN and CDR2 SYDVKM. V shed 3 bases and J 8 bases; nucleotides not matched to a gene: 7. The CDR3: CASSFMLAGVDEQFF. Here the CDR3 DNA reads TGTGCCAGCAGTTTCATGCTAGCGGGAGTGGATGAGCAGTTCTTC.

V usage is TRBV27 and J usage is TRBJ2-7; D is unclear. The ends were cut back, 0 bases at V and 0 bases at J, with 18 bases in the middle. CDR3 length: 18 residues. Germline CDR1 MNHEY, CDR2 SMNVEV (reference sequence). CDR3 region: CASSLSSPGRASSYEQYF. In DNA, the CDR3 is TGTGCCAGCAGTTTATCTAGCCCCGGTCGGGCCAGCTCCTACGAGCAGTACTTC.

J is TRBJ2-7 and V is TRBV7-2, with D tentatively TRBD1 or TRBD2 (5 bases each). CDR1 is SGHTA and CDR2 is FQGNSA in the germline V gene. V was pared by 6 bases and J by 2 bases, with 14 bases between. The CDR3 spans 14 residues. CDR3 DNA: TGTGCCAGCAGGCCCCCGGGACCGGCCTACGAGCAGTACTTC. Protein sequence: CASRPPGPAYEQYF. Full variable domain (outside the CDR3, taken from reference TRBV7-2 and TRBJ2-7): GAGVSQSPSNKVTEKGKDVELRCDPISGHTALYWYRQSLGQGLEFLIYFQGNSAPDKSGLPSDRFSAERTGGSVSTLTIQRTQQEDSAVYLCASRPPGPAYEQYFGPGTRLTVT.

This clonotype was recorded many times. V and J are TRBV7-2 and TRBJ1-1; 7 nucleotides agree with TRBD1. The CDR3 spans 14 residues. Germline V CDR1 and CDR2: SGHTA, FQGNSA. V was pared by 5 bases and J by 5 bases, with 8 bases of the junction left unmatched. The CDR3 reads CASSPRTGWTEAFF. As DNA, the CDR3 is TGTGCCAGCAGCCCCAGGACAGGATGGACTGAAGCTTTCTTT.

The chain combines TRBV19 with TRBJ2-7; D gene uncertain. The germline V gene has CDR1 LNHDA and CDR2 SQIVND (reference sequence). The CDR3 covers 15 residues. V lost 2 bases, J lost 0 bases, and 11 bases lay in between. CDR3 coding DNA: TGTGCCAGTAGTATAACGAGGTGGTCCTCCTACGAGCAGTACTTC. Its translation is CASSITRWSSYEQYF. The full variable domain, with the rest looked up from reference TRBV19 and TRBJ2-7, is DGGITQSPKYLFRKEGQNVTLSCEQNLNHDAMYWYRQDPGQGLRLIYYSQIVNDFQKGDIAEGYSVSREKKESFPLTVTSAQKNPTAFYLCASSITRWSSYEQYFGPGTRLTVT.

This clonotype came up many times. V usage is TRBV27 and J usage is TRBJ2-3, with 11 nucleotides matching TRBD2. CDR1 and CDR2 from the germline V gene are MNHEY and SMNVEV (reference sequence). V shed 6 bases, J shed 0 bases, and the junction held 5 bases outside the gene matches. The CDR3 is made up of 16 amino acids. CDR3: CASSMTSGMSTDTQYF. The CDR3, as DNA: TGTGCCAGCAGCATGACTAGCGGGATGAGCACAGATACGCAGTATTTT.

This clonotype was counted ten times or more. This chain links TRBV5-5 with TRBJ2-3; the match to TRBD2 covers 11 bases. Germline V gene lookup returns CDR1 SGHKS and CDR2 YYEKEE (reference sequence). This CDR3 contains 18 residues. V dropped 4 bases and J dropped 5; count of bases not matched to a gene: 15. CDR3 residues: CASSPTSGISKERDTQYF. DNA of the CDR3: TGTGCCAGCAGCCCGACTAGCGGGATAAGTAAAGAAAGAGATACGCAGTATTTT.